The 3 T cell receptor beta chains given below trace back to one sample, sequenced in a study of blood T cells in healthy people across ages. The authors ran a second PCR of about 7 to 12 cycles using a sample-barcoded 5' primer and a J-beta primer mix. TCRdb reanalysed the 5' RACE reads using MiXCR and keeps one entry per CDR3 protein. The table includes 650,000 to 800,000 distinct CDR3 sequences, about 50% detected once. Material: blood. Receptors were obtained from an elderly woman in good health.

The chain is built from TRBV5-5 and TRBJ2-1; TRBD2 agrees at 8 bases. The CDR3 has 17 amino acids. Germline V CDR1 and CDR2: SGHKS, YYEKEE (reference sequence). V dropped 4 bases and J dropped 0; count of bases not matched to a gene: 9. CDR3 in amino acids: CASSPTTSAYSYNEQFF. CDR3 in DNA: TGTGCCAGCAGCCCCACGACTAGCGCCTACTCCTACAATGAGCAGTTCTTC. Drawing the rest from reference TRBV5-5 and TRBJ2-1, the complete variable domain is DAGVTQSPTHLIKTRGQQVTLRCSPISGHKSVSWYQQVLGQGPQFIFQYYEKEERGRGNFPDRFSARQFPNYSSELNVNALLLGDSALYLCASSPTTSAYSYNEQFFGPGTRLTVL.

The chain couples TRBV18 to TRBJ2-5, with a possible D match to TRBD2 (5 bases). The V end lost 4 bases, the J end lost 5 bases, and 20 bases lay between the germline ends. The CDR3 contains 16 residues. Germline V gene lookup returns CDR1 KGHSH and CDR2 LQKENI. The CDR3 DNA follows: TGTGCCAGCTCACTTAAACAGCGGTCCCTCGCGGAGACCCAGTACTTC. Translated: CASSLKQRSLAETQYF.

This clonotype was observed a few times. The chain has TRBV9 and TRBJ2-1; 14 nucleotides match TRBD2. Germline loops: CDR1 SGDLS, CDR2 YYNGEE. Trimming took 1 base from V and 8 from J; bases not matched to a gene: 5. The CDR3 loop spans 16 amino acids. Here the CDR3 reads CASSVLGTSGSYEQFF. CDR3 bases: TGTGCCAGCAGCGTACTAGGGACTAGCGGGAGCTATGAGCAGTTCTTC.